This T cell receptor beta chain was captured in a study of neurological immune-mediated disorders. Ten or more counts support this clonotype. Using its own MiXCR run on the 5' RACE reads, TCRdb lists one record per CDR3 protein. Of tens of thousands of distinct CDR3 sequences listed, around 14% were seen once; the top ten hold 25% to 30%. V lost 6 bases to trimming and J lost 5 bases, with 16 bases between them. Germline CDR1 DFQATT, CDR2 SNEGSKA (reference sequence). The CDR3 sequence is 13 residues long. Sequencing was done on a sample of PBMCs. The J gene is TRBJ1-1, the V gene TRBV20-1; D ambiguous. The sequence was obtained from a man between 65 and 80 years old in good health. The CDR3 region has the DNA TGCAGTGCCGTCAGAGGGAGTGGAACTGAAGCTTTCTTT. Protein sequence: CSAVRGSGTEAFF.